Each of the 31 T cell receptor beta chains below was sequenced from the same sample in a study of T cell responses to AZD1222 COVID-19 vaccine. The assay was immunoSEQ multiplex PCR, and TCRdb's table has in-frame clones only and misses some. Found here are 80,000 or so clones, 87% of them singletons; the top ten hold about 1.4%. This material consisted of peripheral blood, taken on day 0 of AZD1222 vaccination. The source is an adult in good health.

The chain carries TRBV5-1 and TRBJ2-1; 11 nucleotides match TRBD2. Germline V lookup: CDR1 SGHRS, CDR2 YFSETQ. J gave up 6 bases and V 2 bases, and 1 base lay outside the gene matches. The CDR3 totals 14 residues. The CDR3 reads CASSFTSGSNEQFF. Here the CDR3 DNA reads TGCGCCAGCAGCTTCACTAGCGGGAGCAATGAGCAGTTCTTC.

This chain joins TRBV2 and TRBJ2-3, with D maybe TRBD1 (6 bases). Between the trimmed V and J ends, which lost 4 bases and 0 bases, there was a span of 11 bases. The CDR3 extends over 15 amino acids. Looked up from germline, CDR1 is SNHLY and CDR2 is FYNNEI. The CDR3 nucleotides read TGTGCCAGCAGTGCGGTCCAGGGGAGCACAGATACGCAGTATTTT. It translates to CASSAVQGSTDTQYF.

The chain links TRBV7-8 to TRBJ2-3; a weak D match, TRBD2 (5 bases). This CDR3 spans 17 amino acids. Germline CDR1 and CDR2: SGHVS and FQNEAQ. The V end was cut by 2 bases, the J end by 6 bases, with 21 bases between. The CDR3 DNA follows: TGTGCCAGCAGCTTACATGAGGGTCGCCAGGTCGGCGATACGCAGTATTTT. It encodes CASSLHEGRQVGDTQYF.

The CDR3 DNA sequence: TGCGCCAGCAGCTTGTCAGGACAGTTCTACGAGCAGTACTTC. Residues: CASSLSGQFYEQYF. The rearrangement joins TRBV5-1 to TRBJ2-7; possibly TRBD1 for D (6 bases). This CDR3 region has 14 residues. The germline V gene has CDR1 SGHRS and CDR2 YFSETQ. V lost 1 base and J lost 3, with 11 bases in between.

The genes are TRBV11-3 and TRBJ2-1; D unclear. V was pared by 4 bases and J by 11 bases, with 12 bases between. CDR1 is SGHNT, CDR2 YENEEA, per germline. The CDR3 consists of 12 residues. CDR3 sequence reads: CASSSGSKKQFF. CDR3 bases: TGTGCCAGCAGCTCCGGGTCCAAGAAGCAGTTCTTC.

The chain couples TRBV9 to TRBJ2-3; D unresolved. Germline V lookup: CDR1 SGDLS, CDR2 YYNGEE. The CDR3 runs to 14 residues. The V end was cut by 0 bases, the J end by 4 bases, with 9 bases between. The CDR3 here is CASSVEGTSDTQYF. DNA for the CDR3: TGTGCCAGCAGCGTAGAGGGAACATCAGATACGCAGTATTTT.

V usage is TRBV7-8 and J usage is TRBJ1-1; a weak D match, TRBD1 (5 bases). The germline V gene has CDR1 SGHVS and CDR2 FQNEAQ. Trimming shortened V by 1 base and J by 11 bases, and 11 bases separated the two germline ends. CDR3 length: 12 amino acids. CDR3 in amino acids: CASSLESRAAFF. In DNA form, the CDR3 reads TGTGCCAGCAGCTTAGAGAGCAGGGCCGCTTTCTTT.

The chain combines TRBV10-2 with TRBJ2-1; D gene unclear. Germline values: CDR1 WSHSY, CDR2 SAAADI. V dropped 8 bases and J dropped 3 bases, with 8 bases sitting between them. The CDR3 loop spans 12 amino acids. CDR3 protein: CASGSDYNEQFF. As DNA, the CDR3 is TGCGCCAGCGGTTCAGACTACAATGAGCAGTTCTTC.

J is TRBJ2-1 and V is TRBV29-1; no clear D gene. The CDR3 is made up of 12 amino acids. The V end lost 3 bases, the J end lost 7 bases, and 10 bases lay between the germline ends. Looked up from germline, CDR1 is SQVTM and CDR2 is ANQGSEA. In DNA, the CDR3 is TGCAGCGTTGAGAGTAGCCTGAATGAGCAGTTCTTC. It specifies CSVESSLNEQFF.

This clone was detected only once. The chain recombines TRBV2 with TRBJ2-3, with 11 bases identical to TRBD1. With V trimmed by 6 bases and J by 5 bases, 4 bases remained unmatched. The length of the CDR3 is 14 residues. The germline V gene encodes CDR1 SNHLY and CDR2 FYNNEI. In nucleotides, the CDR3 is TGTGCCAGCAGAACCGGGACAGGGGGAGATACGCAGTATTTT. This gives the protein CASRTGTGGDTQYF.

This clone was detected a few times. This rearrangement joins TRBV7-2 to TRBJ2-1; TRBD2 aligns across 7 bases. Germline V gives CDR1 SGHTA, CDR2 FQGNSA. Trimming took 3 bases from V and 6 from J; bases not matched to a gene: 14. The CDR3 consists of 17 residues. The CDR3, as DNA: TGTGCCAGCAGCTTTCTAGCGGAGTCCCGAATGTTCAATGAGCAGTTCTTC. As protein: CASSFLAESRMFNEQFF.

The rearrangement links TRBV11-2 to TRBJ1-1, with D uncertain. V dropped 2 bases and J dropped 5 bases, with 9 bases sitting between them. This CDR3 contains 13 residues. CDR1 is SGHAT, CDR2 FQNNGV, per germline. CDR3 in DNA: TGTGCCAGCAGCTTAATGTTGCGTACTGAAGCTTTCTTT. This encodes CASSLMLRTEAFF.

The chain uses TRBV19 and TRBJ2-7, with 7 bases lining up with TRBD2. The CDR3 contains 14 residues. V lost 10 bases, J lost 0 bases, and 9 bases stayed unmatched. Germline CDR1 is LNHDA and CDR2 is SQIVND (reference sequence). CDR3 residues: CATSLGGNSYEQYF. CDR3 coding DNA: TGTGCCACCTCTTTGGGAGGGAACTCCTACGAGCAGTACTTC.

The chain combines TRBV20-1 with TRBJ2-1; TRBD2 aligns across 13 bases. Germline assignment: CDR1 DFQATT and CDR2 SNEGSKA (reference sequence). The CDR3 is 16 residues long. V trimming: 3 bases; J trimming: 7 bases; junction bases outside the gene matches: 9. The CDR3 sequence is CSASSQGLAGINEQFF. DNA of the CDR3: TGCAGTGCTAGTAGCCAGGGACTAGCGGGAATAAATGAGCAGTTCTTC.

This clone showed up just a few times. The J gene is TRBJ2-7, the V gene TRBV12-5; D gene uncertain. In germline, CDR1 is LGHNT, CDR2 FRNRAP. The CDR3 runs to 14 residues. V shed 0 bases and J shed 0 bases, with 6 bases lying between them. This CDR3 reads CASGLVSSSYEQYF. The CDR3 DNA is TGTGCTAGTGGTTTGGTAAGCAGCTCCTACGAGCAGTACTTC.

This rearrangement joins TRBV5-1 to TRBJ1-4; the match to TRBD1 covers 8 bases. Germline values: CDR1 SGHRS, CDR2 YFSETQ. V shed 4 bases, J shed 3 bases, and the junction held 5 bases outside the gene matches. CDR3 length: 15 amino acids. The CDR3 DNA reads TGCGCCAGCAGCCATGGGACAGGCTCTAATGAAAAACTGTTTTTT. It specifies CASSHGTGSNEKLFF.

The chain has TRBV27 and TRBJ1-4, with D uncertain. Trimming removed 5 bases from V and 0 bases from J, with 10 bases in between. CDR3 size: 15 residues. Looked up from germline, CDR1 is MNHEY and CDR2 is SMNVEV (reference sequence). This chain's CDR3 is CASSTRQATNEKLFF. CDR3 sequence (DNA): TGTGCCAGCAGTACCCGACAAGCAACTAATGAAAAACTGTTTTTT.

This CDR3 is CASSPLGQSDTQYF. The CDR3 nucleotides read TGTGCCAGCAGCCCCCTGGGACAATCCGATACGCAGTATTTT. The chain uses TRBV27 and TRBJ2-3; weak D call: TRBD1 (6 bases). V gave up 6 bases and J gave up 6 bases, with 16 bases separating them. Germline values: CDR1 MNHEY, CDR2 SMNVEV (reference sequence). The CDR3 extends over 14 amino acids.

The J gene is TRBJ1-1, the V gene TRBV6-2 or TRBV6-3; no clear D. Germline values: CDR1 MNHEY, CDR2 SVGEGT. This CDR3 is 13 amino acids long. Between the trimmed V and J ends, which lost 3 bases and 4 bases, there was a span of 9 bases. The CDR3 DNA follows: TGTGCCAGCAGTTATCTCGGCCCCACTGAAGCTTTCTTT. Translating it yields CASSYLGPTEAFF.

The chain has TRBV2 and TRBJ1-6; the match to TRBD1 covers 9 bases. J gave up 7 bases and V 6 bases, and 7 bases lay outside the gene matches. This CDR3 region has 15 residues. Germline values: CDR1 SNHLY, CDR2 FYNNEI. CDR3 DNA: TGTGCCAGCAGGGACCAAGGGACAGGGAATTCACCCCTCCACTTT. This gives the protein CASRDQGTGNSPLHF. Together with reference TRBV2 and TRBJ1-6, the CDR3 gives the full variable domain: EPEVTQTPSHQVTQMGQEVILRCVPISNHLYFYWYRQILGQKVEFLVSFYNNEISEKSEIFDDQFSVERPDGSNFTLKIRSTKLEDSAMYFCASRDQGTGNSPLHFGNGTRLTVT.

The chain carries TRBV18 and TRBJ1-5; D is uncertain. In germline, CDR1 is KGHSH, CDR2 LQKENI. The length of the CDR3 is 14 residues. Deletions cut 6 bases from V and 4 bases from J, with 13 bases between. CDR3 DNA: TGTGCCAGCTCTCAAGGGCCGGGGAATCAGCCCCAGCATTTT. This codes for CASSQGPGNQPQHF.

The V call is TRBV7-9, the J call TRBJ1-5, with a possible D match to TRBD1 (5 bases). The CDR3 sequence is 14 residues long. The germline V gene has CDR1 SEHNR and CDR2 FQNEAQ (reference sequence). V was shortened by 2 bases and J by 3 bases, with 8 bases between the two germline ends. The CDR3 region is CASSLSRDNQPQHF. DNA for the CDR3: TGTGCCAGCAGCTTATCCAGGGACAATCAGCCCCAGCATTTT.

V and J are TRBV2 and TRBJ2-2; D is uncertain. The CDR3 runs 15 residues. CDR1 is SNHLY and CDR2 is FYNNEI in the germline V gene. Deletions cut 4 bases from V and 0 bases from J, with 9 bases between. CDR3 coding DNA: TGTGCCAGCAGTGGTCAAGATACGAACACCGGGGAGCTGTTTTTT. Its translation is CASSGQDTNTGELFF.

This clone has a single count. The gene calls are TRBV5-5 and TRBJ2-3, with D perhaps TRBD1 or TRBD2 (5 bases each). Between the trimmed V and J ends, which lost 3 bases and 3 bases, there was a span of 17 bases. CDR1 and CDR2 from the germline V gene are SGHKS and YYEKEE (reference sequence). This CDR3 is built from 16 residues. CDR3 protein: CASSWDGRAVTDTQYF. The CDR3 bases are TGTGCCAGCAGCTGGGACGGCAGGGCCGTAACAGATACGCAGTATTTT. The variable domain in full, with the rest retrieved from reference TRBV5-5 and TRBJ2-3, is DAGVTQSPTHLIKTRGQQVTLRCSPISGHKSVSWYQQVLGQGPQFIFQYYEKEERGRGNFPDRFSARQFPNYSSELNVNALLLGDSALYLCASSWDGRAVTDTQYFGPGTRLTVL.

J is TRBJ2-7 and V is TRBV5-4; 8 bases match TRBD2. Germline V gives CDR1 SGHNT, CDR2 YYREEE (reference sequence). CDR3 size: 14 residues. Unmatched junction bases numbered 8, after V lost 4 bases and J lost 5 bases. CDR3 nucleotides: TGTGCCAGCAGCCTAGCGGGCTCCGAACACGAGCAGTACTTC. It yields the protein CASSLAGSEHEQYF.

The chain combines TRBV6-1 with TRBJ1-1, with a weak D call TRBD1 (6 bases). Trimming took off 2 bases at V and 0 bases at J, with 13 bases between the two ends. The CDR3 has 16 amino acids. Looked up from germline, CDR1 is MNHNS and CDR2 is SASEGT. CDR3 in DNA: TGTGCCAGCAGTGAACCGAGGGGGGAGATGAACACTGAAGCTTTCTTT. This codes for CASSEPRGEMNTEAFF.

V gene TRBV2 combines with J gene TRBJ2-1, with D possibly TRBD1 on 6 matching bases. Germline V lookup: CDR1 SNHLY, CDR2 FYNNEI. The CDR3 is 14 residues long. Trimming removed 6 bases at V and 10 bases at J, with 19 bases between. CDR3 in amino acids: CASREQTGLGEQFF. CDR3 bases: TGTGCCAGCAGGGAACAAACAGGGCTTGGGGAGCAGTTCTTC.

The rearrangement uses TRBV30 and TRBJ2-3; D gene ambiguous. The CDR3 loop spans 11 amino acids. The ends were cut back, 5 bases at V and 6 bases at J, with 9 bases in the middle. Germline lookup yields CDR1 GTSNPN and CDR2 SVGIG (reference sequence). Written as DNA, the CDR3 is TGTGCCTGGGGTCCGTACGATACGCAGTATTTT. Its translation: CAWGPYDTQYF.

The CDR3 loop is CATSRDRSGYTGELFF. The CDR3 nucleotides read TGTGCCACCAGCAGAGATAGGTCAGGATACACCGGGGAGCTGTTTTTT. The chain links TRBV15 to TRBJ2-2; D remains ambiguous. The CDR3 sequence is 16 residues long. V was pared by 0 bases and J by 3 bases, with 11 bases between. CDR1 is LNHNV and CDR2 is YYDKDF in the germline V gene (reference sequence).

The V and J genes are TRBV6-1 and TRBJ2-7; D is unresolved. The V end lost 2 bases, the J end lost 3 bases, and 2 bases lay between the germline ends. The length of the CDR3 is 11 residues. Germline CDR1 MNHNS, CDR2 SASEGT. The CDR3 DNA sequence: TGTGCCAGCAGTGAACACTACGAGCAGTACTTC. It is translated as CASSEHYEQYF.

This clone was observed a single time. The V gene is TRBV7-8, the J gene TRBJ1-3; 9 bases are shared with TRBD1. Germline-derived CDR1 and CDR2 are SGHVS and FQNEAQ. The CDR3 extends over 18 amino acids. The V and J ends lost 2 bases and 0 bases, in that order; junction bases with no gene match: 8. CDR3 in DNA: TGTGCCAGCAGCTTACCCCGGGACAGGGCAAGCTCTGGAAACACCATATATTTT. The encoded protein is CASSLPRDRASSGNTIYF.